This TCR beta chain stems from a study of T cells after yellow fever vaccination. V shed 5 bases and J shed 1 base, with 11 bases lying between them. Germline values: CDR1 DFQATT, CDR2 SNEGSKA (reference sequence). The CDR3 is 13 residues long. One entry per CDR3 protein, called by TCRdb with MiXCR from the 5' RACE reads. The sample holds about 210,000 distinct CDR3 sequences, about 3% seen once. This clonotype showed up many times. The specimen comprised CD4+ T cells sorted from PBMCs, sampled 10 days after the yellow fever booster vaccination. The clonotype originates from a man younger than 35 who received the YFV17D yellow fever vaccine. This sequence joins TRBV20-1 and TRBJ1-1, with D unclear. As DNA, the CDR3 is TGCAGTGCTCGCCCGCCCGGGAACACTGAAGCTTTCTTT. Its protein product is CSARPPGNTEAFF.